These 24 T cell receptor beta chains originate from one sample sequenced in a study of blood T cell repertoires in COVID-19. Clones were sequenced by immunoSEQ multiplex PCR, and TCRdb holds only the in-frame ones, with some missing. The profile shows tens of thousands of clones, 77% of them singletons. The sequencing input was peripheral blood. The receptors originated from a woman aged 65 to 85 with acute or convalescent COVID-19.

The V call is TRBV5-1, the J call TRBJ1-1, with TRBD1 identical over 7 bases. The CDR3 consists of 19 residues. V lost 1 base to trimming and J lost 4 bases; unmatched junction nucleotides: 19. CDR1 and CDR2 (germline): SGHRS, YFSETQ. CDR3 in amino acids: CASSLTFGQDKIRGTEAFF. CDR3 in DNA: TGCGCCAGCAGCTTGACCTTCGGACAGGATAAAATCCGGGGCACTGAAGCTTTCTTT.

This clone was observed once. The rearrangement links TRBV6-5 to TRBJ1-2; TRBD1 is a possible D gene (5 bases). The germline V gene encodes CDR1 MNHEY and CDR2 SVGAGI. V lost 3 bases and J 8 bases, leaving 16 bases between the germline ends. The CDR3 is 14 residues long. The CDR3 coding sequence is TGTGCCAGCAGTTATGATAGGGGCGCGAGGGGCTACACCTTC. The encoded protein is CASSYDRGARGYTF.

The CDR3 DNA sequence: TGTGCCAGCATCGGCAGGGGGCACGACACTGAAGCTTTCTTT. It is translated as CASIGRGHDTEAFF. V is TRBV2 and J is TRBJ1-1; 8 bases match TRBD1. J was trimmed by 3 bases and V by 7 bases; bases with no gene match: 7. The CDR3 is 14 amino acids. CDR1 is SNHLY, CDR2 FYNNEI, per germline. The entire variable domain, with the rest obtained from reference TRBV2 and TRBJ1-1, is as follows: EPEVTQTPSHQVTQMGQEVILRCVPISNHLYFYWYRQILGQKVEFLVSFYNNEISEKSEIFDDQFSVERPDGSNFTLKIRSTKLEDSAMYFCASIGRGHDTEAFFGQGTRLTVV.

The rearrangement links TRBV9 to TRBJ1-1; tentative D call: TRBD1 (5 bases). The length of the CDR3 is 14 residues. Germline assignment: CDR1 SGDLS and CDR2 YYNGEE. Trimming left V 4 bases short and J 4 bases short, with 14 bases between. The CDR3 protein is CASSTRDSTTEAFF. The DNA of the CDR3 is TGTGCCAGCAGCACTCGGGACTCTACCACTGAAGCTTTCTTT.

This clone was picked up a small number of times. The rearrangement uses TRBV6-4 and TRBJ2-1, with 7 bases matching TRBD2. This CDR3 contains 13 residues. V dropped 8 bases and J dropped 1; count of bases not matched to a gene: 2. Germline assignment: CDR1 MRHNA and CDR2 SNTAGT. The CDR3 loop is CASSRESYNEQFF. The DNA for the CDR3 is TGTGCCAGCTCGCGGGAGTCCTACAATGAGCAGTTCTTC.

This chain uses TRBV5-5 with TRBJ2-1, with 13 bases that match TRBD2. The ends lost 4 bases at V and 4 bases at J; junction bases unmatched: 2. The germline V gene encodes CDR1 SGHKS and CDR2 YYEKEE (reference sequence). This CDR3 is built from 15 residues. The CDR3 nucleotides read TGTGCCAGCAGCCGACTAGCGGGAGGTTACAATGAGCAGTTCTTC. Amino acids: CASSRLAGGYNEQFF.

The CDR3 nucleotides read TGCGCCAGCAGCCAGGGGACACCGAACACTGAAGCTTTCTTT. Encoded protein: CASSQGTPNTEAFF. V and J are TRBV5-1 and TRBJ1-1, with D perhaps matching TRBD1 (6 bases). V lost 4 bases to trimming and J lost 1 base, with 11 bases between them. The CDR3 is 14 amino acids. The germline gives CDR1 SGHRS, CDR2 YFSETQ.

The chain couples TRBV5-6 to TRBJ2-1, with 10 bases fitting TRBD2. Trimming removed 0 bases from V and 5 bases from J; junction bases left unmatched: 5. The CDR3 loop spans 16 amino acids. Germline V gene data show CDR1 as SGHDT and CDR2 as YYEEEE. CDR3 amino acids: CASSLALAGVDNEQFF. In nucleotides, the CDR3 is TGTGCCAGCAGCTTGGCGCTAGCGGGAGTTGACAATGAGCAGTTCTTC.

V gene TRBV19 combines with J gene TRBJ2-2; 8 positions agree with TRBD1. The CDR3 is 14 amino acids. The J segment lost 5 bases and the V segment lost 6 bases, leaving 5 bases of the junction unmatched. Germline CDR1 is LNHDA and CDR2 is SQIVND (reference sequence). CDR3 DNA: TGTGCCAGTAGGAAGACAGGGGATACCGGGGAGCTGTTTTTT. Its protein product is CASRKTGDTGELFF.

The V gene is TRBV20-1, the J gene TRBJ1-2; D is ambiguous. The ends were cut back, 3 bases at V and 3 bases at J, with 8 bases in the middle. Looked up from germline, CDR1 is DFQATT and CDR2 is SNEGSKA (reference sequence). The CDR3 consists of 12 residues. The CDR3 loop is CSASRGDYGYTF. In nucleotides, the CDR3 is TGCAGTGCTAGTCGGGGAGACTATGGCTACACCTTC.

This CDR3 reads CASSIQRGGNTEAFF. In DNA form, the CDR3 reads TGTGCCAGTAGTATACAACGAGGCGGGAACACTGAAGCTTTCTTT. The V and J genes are TRBV19 and TRBJ1-1; D remains ambiguous. Germline loops: CDR1 LNHDA, CDR2 SQIVND (reference sequence). CDR3 length: 15 residues. Deletions cut 2 bases from V and 1 base from J, with 11 bases between.

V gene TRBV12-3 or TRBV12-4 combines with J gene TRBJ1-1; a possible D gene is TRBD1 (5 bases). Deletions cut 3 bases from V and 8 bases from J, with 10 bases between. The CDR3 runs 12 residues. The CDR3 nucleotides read TGTGCCAGCAGTTTGGGGGGAGCCGAAGCTTTCTTT. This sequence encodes CASSLGGAEAFF.

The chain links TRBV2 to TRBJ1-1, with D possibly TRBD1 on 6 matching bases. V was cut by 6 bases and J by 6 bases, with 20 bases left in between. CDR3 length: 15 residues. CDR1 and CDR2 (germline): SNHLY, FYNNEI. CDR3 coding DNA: TGTGCCAGCAGGGGGTTGGGGGGGCTCGGTTCTGAAGCTTTCTTT. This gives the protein CASRGLGGLGSEAFF.

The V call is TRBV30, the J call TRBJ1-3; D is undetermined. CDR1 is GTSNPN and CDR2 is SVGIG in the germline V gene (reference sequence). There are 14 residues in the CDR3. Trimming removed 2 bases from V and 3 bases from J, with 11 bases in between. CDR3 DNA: TGTGCCTGGAGTTCCCCAGGTTTTGGAAACACCATATATTTT. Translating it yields CAWSSPGFGNTIYF.

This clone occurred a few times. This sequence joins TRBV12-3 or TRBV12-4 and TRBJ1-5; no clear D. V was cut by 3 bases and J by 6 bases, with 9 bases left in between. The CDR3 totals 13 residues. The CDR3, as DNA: TGTGCCAGCAGTTTGGGCCACCTTCAGCCCCAGCATTTT. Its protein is CASSLGHLQPQHF.

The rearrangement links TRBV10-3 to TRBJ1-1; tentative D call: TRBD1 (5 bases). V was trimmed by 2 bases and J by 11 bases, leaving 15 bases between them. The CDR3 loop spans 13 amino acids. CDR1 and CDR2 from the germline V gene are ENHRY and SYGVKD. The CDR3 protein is CAISEKGQGFAFF. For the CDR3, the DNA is TGTGCCATCAGTGAGAAAGGGCAGGGTTTCGCTTTCTTT.

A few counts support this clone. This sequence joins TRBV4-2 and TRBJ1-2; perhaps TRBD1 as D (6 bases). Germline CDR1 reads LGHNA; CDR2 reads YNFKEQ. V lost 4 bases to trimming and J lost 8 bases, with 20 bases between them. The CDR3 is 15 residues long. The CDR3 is CASSPSWGQAQGYTF. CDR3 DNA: TGTGCCAGCAGCCCTTCTTGGGGGCAGGCACAAGGCTACACCTTC.

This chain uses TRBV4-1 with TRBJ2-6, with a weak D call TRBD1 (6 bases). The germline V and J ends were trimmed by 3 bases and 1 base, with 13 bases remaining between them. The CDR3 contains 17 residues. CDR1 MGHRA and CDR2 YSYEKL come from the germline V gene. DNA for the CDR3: TGCGCCAGCAGCCAGGCAGTCCAGGGGTCTGGGGCCAACGTCCTGACTTTC. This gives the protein CASSQAVQGSGANVLTF.

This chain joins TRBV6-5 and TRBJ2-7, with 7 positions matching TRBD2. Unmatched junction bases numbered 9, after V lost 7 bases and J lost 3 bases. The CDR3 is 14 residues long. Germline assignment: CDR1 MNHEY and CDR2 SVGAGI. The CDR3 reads CASKARGDYYEQYF. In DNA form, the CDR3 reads TGTGCCAGCAAGGCACGGGGGGACTACTACGAGCAGTACTTC.

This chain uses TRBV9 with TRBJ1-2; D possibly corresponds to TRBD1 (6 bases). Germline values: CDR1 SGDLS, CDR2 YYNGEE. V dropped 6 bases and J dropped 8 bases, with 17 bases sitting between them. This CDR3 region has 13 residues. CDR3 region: CASTRRGAQGYTF. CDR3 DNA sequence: TGTGCCAGCACCCGCCGGGGGGCGCAGGGCTACACCTTC.

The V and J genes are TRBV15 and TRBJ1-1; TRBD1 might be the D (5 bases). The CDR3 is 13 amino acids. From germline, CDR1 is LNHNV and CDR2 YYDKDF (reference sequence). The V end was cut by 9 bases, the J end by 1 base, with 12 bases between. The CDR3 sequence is CATSAGRNTEAFF. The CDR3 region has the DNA TGTGCCACTTCGGCGGGACGGAACACTGAAGCTTTCTTT.

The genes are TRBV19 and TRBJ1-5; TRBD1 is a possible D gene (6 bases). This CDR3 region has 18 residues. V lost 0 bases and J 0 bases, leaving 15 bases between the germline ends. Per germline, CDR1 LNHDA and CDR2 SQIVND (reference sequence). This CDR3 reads CASSIEGWGLVSNQPQHF. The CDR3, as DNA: TGTGCCAGTAGTATAGAAGGTTGGGGGCTAGTTAGCAATCAGCCCCAGCATTTT.

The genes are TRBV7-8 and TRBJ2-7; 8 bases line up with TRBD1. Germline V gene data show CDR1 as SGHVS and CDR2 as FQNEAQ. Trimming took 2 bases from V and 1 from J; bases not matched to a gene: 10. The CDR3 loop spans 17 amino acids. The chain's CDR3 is CASSLSYPRTGSYEQYF. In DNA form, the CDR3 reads TGTGCCAGCAGCTTATCTTATCCACGGACAGGGTCCTACGAGCAGTACTTC.

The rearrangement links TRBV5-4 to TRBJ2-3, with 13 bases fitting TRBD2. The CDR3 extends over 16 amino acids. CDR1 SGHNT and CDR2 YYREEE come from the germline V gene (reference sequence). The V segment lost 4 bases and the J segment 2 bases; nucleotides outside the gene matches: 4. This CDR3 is CASSTGTSGATDTQYF. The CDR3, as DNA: TGTGCCAGCAGCACGGGGACTAGCGGGGCCACAGATACGCAGTATTTT. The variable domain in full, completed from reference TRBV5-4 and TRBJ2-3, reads ETGVTQSPTHLIKTRGQQVTLRCSSQSGHNTVSWYQQALGQGPQFIFQYYREEENGRGNFPPRFSGLQFPNYSSELNVNALELDDSALYLCASSTGTSGATDTQYFGPGTRLTVL.